Each of the 25 T cell receptor beta chains below was sequenced from the same sample in a study of blood T cell repertoires in COVID-19. Generated by immunoSEQ multiplex PCR, the TCRdb table keeps only in-frame clones and is missing some. This table has about 230,000 clones, roughly 79% appearing once. Input material: peripheral blood. The receptors were gathered from a woman older than 75 with COVID-19, enrolled during active disease.

The chain carries TRBV5-1 and TRBJ1-3, with unresolved D. This CDR3 spans 13 amino acids. Germline V gene data show CDR1 as SGHRS and CDR2 as YFSETQ. V was shortened by 6 bases and J by 0 bases, with 7 bases between the two germline ends. CDR3 nucleotide sequence: TGCGCCAGCACCGGAGACTCTGGAAACACCATATATTTT. It specifies CASTGDSGNTIYF.

The chain is built from TRBV4-2 and TRBJ1-1, with D unclear. The CDR3 runs 11 residues. CDR1 LGHNA and CDR2 YNFKEQ come from the germline V gene. Between the trimmed V and J ends, which lost 1 base and 6 bases, there was a span of 3 bases. CDR3 DNA sequence: TGTGCCAGCAGCCAAGGGCCTGAAGCTTTCTTT. Translated: CASSQGPEAFF.

This clone came up a few times. CDR3 sequence: CASSIIGRADEAFF. Here the CDR3 DNA reads TGTGCCAGTAGTATAATTGGCAGGGCGGATGAAGCTTTCTTT. This chain joins TRBV19 and TRBJ1-1; D may be TRBD1 (5 bases). The CDR3 is 14 amino acids. CDR1 and CDR2 from the germline V gene are LNHDA and SQIVND (reference sequence). Trimming removed 2 bases from V and 7 bases from J, with 14 bases in between.

The J gene is TRBJ1-1, the V gene TRBV29-1; D is perhaps TRBD1 (5 bases). Germline values: CDR1 SQVTM, CDR2 ANQGSEA. The CDR3 has 11 residues. V was trimmed by 5 bases and J by 6 bases, leaving 10 bases between them. CDR3: CSVQGTSEAFF. For the CDR3, the DNA is TGCAGCGTTCAGGGTACGTCTGAAGCTTTCTTT.

This chain connects TRBV5-1 to TRBJ1-4; 8 bases map to TRBD1. This CDR3 spans 15 amino acids. Per the germline V gene, CDR1 is SGHRS and CDR2 is YFSETQ. J was trimmed by 7 bases and V by 0 bases; bases with no gene match: 5. CDR3 in DNA: TGCGCCAGCAGCTTGGGAGGGACAGGTCGTGAAAAACTGTTTTTT. Its protein is CASSLGGTGREKLFF.

The chain has TRBV5-5 and TRBJ1-1, with TRBD1 matching over 8 bases. J was trimmed by 4 bases and V by 4 bases; bases with no gene match: 9. Germline V gene sequence: CDR1 SGHKS, CDR2 YYEKEE (reference sequence). This CDR3 is built from 15 residues. The DNA for the CDR3 is TGTGCCAGCAGCCCTTCCGGACAGGGAGTCACTGAAGCTTTCTTT. The encoded protein is CASSPSGQGVTEAFF. The full variable domain, its missing parts supplied by reference TRBV5-5 and TRBJ1-1, is DAGVTQSPTHLIKTRGQQVTLRCSPISGHKSVSWYQQVLGQGPQFIFQYYEKEERGRGNFPDRFSARQFPNYSSELNVNALLLGDSALYLCASSPSGQGVTEAFFGQGTRLTVV.

The chain links TRBV18 to TRBJ2-7, with TRBD2 identical over 7 bases. J gave up 7 bases and V 4 bases, and 22 bases lay outside the gene matches. The CDR3 covers 18 residues. CDR1 is KGHSH, CDR2 LQKENI, per germline. The CDR3 loop is CASSLQTLLAAGSEEQYF. In DNA form, the CDR3 reads TGTGCCAGCTCACTCCAGACCCTTCTAGCGGCGGGATCAGAAGAGCAGTACTTC. Variable domain in full (rest from reference TRBV18 and TRBJ2-7): NAGVMQNPRHLVRRRGQEARLRCSPMKGHSHVYWYRQLPEEGLKFMVYLQKENIIDESGMPKERFSAEFPKEGPSILRIQQVVRGDSAAYFCASSLQTLLAAGSEEQYFGPGTRLTVT.

This chain connects TRBV5-1 to TRBJ2-7; tentative D call: TRBD2 (7 bases). The CDR3 runs to 15 residues. Germline V gene sequence: CDR1 SGHRS, CDR2 YFSETQ. The germline V and J ends were trimmed by 2 bases and 5 bases, with 17 bases remaining between them. This CDR3 reads CASSFSGRGVNEQYF. CDR3 DNA: TGCGCCAGCAGCTTCTCGGGGAGGGGGGTCAACGAGCAGTACTTC.

This sequence joins TRBV4-2 and TRBJ2-3; a weak D match, TRBD2 (5 bases). The ends were cut back, 0 bases at V and 0 bases at J, with 10 bases in the middle. The CDR3 length is 16 residues. CDR1 LGHNA and CDR2 YNFKEQ come from the germline V gene. CDR3 DNA sequence: TGTGCCAGCAGCCAAGAATATGGCGGGAGCACAGATACGCAGTATTTT. This gives the protein CASSQEYGGSTDTQYF.

The rearrangement uses TRBV7-2 and TRBJ1-1; no reliable D call. The CDR3 has 14 residues. Trimming left V 5 bases short and J 1 base short, with 11 bases between. Germline V CDR1 and CDR2: SGHTA, FQGNSA. CDR3 residues: CASSHPTGNTEAFF. The CDR3 DNA sequence: TGTGCCAGCAGCCATCCTACGGGGAACACTGAAGCTTTCTTT.

The chain couples TRBV3-1 (or the pseudogene TRBV3-2) to TRBJ2-3; 7 bases map to TRBD2. Germline V lookup: CDR1 LGHDT, CDR2 YNNKEL (reference sequence). CDR3 length equals 16 residues. V was pared by 1 base and J by 2 bases, with 6 bases of the junction left unmatched. The CDR3 is CASSQVVAGVTDTQYF. The CDR3 region has the DNA TGTGCCAGCAGCCAAGTGGTGGCGGGAGTCACAGATACGCAGTATTTT.

In its sample, this clone was seen once. DNA of the CDR3: TGCGCCAGCAGCCAAGATCAAGGGGGGGGGTACGAGCAGTACTTC. Encoded protein: CASSQDQGGGYEQYF. The V gene is TRBV4-1, the J gene TRBJ2-7; possibly TRBD2 for D (7 bases). V gave up 0 bases and J gave up 4 bases, with 13 bases separating them. CDR3 length: 15 residues. CDR1 and CDR2 (germline): MGHRA, YSYEKL.

In nucleotides, the CDR3 is TGTGCCAGCAGCGCCGGGACTAGCGTATTTAATGAGCAGTTCTTC. Its protein product is CASSAGTSVFNEQFF. The rearrangement joins TRBV11-3 to TRBJ2-1; 10 nucleotides align to TRBD2. This CDR3 has 15 amino acids. CDR1 is SGHNT and CDR2 is YENEEA in the germline V gene. V was pared by 5 bases and J by 7 bases, with 8 bases of the junction left unmatched.

The J gene is TRBJ1-2, the V gene TRBV6-2 or TRBV6-3, with 10 positions matching TRBD1. Losses at the gene ends were 6 bases for V and 0 bases for J; bases not matched to a gene: 7. The germline gives CDR1 MNHEY, CDR2 SVGEGT. CDR3 length: 16 amino acids. The CDR3 sequence: CASSRDRGQSNYGYTF. DNA of the CDR3: TGTGCCAGCAGCCGGGACAGGGGTCAATCTAACTATGGCTACACCTTC.

The chain is built from TRBV9 and TRBJ2-7, with 7 bases lining up with TRBD1. Germline assignment: CDR1 SGDLS and CDR2 YYNGEE. The V and J ends lost 4 bases and 0 bases, in that order; junction bases with no gene match: 7. The CDR3 runs to 15 residues. The CDR3 region has the DNA TGTGCCAGCAGCCTCCGGGACAGTAGCTCCTACGAGCAGTACTTC. Residues: CASSLRDSSSYEQYF.

CDR3 amino acids: CASTPGGEGLYGYTF. The CDR3 coding sequence is TGTGCCAGCACCCCGGGGGGAGAGGGTCTTTATGGCTACACCTTC. The gene calls are TRBV7-2 and TRBJ1-2, with D perhaps matching TRBD1 (5 bases). In germline, CDR1 is SGHTA, CDR2 FQGNSA. The CDR3 loop spans 15 amino acids. With 7 bases removed from V and 5 bases from J, the gap between germline ends came to 20 bases.

The chain couples TRBV6-5 to TRBJ1-2; TRBD1 is a possible D gene (5 bases). CDR1 MNHEY and CDR2 SVGAGI come from the germline V gene. There are 13 residues in the CDR3. V gave up 2 bases and J gave up 3 bases, with 7 bases separating them. The CDR3 DNA follows: TGTGCCAGCAGTTACGGGGCCGACTATGGCTACACCTTC. Amino acid sequence: CASSYGADYGYTF.

This chain links TRBV4-1 with TRBJ2-2; TRBD2 is a possible D gene (5 bases). The length of the CDR3 is 18 residues. Trimming pared 1 base from V and 2 bases from J, leaving 17 bases between. Germline CDR1 and CDR2: MGHRA and YSYEKL. The CDR3 coding sequence is TGCGCCAGCAGCCAAGTGTGGAGTCCCGGACTTAACACCGGGGAGCTGTTTTTT. Translated: CASSQVWSPGLNTGELFF.

This rearrangement joins TRBV3-1 (or the pseudogene TRBV3-2) to TRBJ1-1; possible D gene TRBD1, 5 bases. Germline assignment: CDR1 LGHDT and CDR2 YNNKEL (reference sequence). CDR3 length: 15 residues. Trimming shortened V by 7 bases and J by 1 base, and 16 bases separated the two germline ends. The CDR3 nucleotides read TGTGCCAGCACAAGGTTTGACAGACGGAACACTGAAGCTTTCTTT. Translation: CASTRFDRRNTEAFF.

The chain has TRBV19 and TRBJ2-7; 10 nucleotides align to TRBD1. The ends lost 6 bases at V and 5 bases at J; junction bases unmatched: 10. Looked up from germline, CDR1 is LNHDA and CDR2 is SQIVND (reference sequence). The CDR3 loop spans 15 amino acids. The CDR3: CASSDTGTGVHEQYF. The CDR3 coding sequence is TGTGCCAGTAGCGATACCGGGACAGGGGTACACGAGCAGTACTTC.

The rearrangement joins TRBV5-6 to TRBJ2-3, with unresolved D. V gave up 5 bases and J gave up 4 bases, with 11 bases separating them. This CDR3 is 13 amino acids long. CDR1 SGHDT and CDR2 YYEEEE come from the germline V gene. The CDR3 spells CASSPLVADTQYF. As DNA, the CDR3 is TGTGCCAGCAGTCCACTCGTAGCAGATACGCAGTATTTT.

This sequence joins TRBV5-1 and TRBJ2-1, with 8 bases matching TRBD2. The CDR3 is made up of 15 amino acids. Germline CDR1 SGHRS, CDR2 YFSETQ. Trimming removed 1 base from V and 3 bases from J; junction bases left unmatched: 3. The CDR3 here is CASSLTSGDYNEQFF. The CDR3 DNA sequence: TGCGCCAGCAGCTTGACTAGCGGAGACTACAATGAGCAGTTCTTC.

This clone turned up a few times. V gene TRBV5-6 combines with J gene TRBJ1-2; 7 bases are a match to TRBD1. The V gene end was trimmed by 0 bases and the J gene end by 13 bases; junction bases not matched to a gene: 3. Germline V CDR1 and CDR2: SGHDT, YYEEEE. This CDR3 comprises 11 residues. CDR3 protein: CASSLEGGVTF. The CDR3 DNA follows: TGTGCCAGCAGCTTGGAAGGGGGCGTCACCTTC.

The genes are TRBV5-1 and TRBJ2-7; 7 nucleotides line up with TRBD1. The CDR3 totals 14 residues. V lost 8 bases and J lost 0; bases outside the gene matches: 8. CDR1 and CDR2 (germline): SGHRS, YFSETQ. The CDR3 spells CASRQGPSSYEQYF. The CDR3, as DNA: TGCGCCAGTCGACAGGGTCCCAGCTCCTACGAGCAGTACTTC.

The chain combines TRBV25-1 with TRBJ2-2; 7 bases map to TRBD1. Germline assignment: CDR1 MGHDK and CDR2 SYGVNS. V lost 7 bases to trimming and J lost 6 bases; unmatched junction nucleotides: 2. This CDR3 contains 12 residues. The CDR3 DNA reads TGTGCCAGCATTGACAGGGCCGGGGAGCTGTTTTTT. It is translated as CASIDRAGELFF.